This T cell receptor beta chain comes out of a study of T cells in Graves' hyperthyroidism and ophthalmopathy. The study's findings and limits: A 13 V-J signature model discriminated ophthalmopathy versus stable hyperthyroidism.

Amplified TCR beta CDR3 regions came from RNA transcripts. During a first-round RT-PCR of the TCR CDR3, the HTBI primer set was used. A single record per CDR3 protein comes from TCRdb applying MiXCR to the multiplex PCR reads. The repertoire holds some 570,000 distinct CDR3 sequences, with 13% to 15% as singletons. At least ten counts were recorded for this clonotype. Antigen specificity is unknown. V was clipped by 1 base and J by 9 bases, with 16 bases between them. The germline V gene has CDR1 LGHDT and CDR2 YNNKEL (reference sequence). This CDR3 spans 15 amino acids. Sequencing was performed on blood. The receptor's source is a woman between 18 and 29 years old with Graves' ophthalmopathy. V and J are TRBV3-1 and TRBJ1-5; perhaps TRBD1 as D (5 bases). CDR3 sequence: CASSQATGGDGPQHF. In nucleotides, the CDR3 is TGTGCCAGCAGCCAAGCTACGGGAGGGGATGGGCCCCAGCATTTT.